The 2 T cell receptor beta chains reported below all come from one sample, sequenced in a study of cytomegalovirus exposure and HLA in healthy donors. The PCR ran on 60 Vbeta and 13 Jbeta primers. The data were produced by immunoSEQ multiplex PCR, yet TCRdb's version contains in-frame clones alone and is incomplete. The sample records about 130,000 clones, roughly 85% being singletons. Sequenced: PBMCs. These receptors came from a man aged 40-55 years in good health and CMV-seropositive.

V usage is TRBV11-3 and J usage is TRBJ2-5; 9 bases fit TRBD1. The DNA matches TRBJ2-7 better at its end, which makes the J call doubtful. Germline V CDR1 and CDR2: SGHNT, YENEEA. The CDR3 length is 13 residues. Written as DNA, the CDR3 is TGTGCCAGCAGCACGGACAGGGGCTACGAGCAGTACTTC. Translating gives CASSTDRGYEQYF.

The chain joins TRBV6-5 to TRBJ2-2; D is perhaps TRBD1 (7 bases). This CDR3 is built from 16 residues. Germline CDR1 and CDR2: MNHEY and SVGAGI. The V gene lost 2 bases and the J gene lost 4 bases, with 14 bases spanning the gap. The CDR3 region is CASSYATGEATGELFF. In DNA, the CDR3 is TGTGCCAGCAGTTACGCTACAGGGGAGGCCACCGGGGAGCTGTTTTTT.